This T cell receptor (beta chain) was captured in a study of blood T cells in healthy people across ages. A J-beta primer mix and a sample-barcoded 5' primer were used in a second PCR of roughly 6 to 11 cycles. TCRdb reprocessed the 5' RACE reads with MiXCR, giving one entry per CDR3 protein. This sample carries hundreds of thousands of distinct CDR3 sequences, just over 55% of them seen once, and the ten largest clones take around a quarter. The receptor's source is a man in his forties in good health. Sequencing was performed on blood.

CDR3 sequence reads: CSAHGGGGSSSYNEQFF. For the CDR3, the DNA is TGCAGTGCGCACGGGGGGGGCGGATCTAGCTCCTACAATGAGCAGTTCTTC. The J gene is TRBJ2-1, the V gene TRBV20-1; 8 bases are a match to TRBD2. The V gene end was trimmed by 6 bases and the J gene end by 0 bases; junction bases not matched to a gene: 13. Germline CDR1 and CDR2: DFQATT and SNEGSKA (reference sequence). The CDR3 is 17 residues long.